The clone carrying this TCR beta chain was counted at least ten times. The antigen is unknown. The sample is drawn from a study of T-cell reconstitution after alpha-beta-depleted transplantation in children. Study conclusions and caveats: The study reportedly traced alpha-beta T cells about two months after transplant to several hundred expanded graft clones. The main origin of T-cell counts and diversity one year after transplant was newly produced T cells. From surviving recipient T cells and thymic progenitors came the high day-60 TCRbeta diversity observed in some patients.

The TCRbeta library incorporated unique molecular identifiers. Each CDR3 protein is one row after TCRdb ran MiXCR on the PCR reads. The data contain under 75,000 distinct CDR3 sequences, about a tenth of them singletons. The trim removed 6 bases at V and 8 bases at J, leaving 8 bases unmatched. The length of the CDR3 is 14 residues. Germline V gene sequence: CDR1 MNHEY, CDR2 SMNVEV (reference sequence). The receptor's source is a boy aged 10-17 years with acute myeloid leukemia, due to receive a stem cell transplant. The chain has TRBV27 and TRBJ1-2, with 11 bases identical to TRBD1. The starting material was PBMCs, obtained before TCRalphabeta/CD19-depleted stem cell transplant. The CDR3 region is CASRFGTGGGGYTF. The CDR3 DNA sequence: TGTGCCAGCAGATTCGGGACAGGGGGTGGGGGCTACACCTTC.